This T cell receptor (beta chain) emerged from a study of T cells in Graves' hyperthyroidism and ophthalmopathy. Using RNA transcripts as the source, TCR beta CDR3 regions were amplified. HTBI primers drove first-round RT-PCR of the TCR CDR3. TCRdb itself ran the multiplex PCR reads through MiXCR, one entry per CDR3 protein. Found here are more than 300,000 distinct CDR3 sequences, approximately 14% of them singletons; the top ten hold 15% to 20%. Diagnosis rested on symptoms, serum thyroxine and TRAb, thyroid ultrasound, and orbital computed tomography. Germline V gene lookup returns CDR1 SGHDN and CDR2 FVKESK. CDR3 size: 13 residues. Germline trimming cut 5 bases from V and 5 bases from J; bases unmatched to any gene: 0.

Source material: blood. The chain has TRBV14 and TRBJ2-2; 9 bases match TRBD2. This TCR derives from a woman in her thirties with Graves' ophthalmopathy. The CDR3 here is CASSAGGTGELFF. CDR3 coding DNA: TGTGCCAGCAGCGCGGGGGGGACCGGGGAGCTGTTTTTT.